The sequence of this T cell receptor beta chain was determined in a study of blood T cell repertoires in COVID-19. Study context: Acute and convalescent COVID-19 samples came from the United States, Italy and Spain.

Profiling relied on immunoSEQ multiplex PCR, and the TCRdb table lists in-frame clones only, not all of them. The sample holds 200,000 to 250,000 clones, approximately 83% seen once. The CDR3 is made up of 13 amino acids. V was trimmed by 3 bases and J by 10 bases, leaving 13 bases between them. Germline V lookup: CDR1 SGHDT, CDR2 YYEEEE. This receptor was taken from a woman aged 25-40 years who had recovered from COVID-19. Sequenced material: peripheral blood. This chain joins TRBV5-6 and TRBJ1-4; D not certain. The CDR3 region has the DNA TGTGCCAGCAGCTCCCCGCCGGGAGGAAAACTGTTTTTT. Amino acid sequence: CASSSPPGGKLFF. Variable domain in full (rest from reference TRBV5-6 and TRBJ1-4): DAGVTQSPTHLIKTRGQQVTLRCSPKSGHDTVSWYQQALGQGPQFIFQYYEEEERQRGNFPDRFSGHQFPNYSSELNVNALLLGDSALYLCASSSPPGGKLFFGSGTQLSVL.